This T cell receptor (beta chain) was identified during a study of tumor-infiltrating lymphocytes in primary liver carcinoma. Study as a whole: The tumors, T1-T3 N0M0 lesions, were roughly 4.2 to 10 cm across. Sample counts of productive TCRbeta reads spanned roughly 3.65 to 8 million; these counts were similar across tissue types. Study conclusions and caveats: Researchers found tumor-adjacent and tumor-blood pairs overlapped less than tumor region pairs.

TCR beta cDNA was reverse-transcribed from approximately 0.45 ug of total RNA. The reaction used a constant-region primer and ProtoScript II reverse transcriptase. It was through three nested multiplex PCR rounds of slightly modified ARM-PCR that TCR beta libraries arose. For approximately 11 cycles apiece, the opening two PCR rounds ran with TRBV1-TRBV30 forward primers and a C-beta reverse primer. TCRdb re-analysed the multiplex PCR reads in MiXCR, keeping a single row per CDR3 protein. The sample shows about 200,000 distinct CDR3 sequences, around three fifths of them seen only once. This clonotype came up a few times. What it recognizes is unknown. Unsorted whole blood yielded blood RNA, and germline DNA was extracted as well. HBV chronically infected the treatment-naive patients. The CDR3 spans 15 residues. The germline gives CDR1 SGHRS, CDR2 YFSETQ. Between the trimmed V and J ends, which lost 5 bases and 2 bases, there was a span of 17 bases.

Sequencing input: peripheral blood. The sequence derives from a woman aged 60 to 75 with primary liver carcinoma and hepatitis B virus infection. The chain is built from TRBV5-1 and TRBJ2-7; D is possibly TRBD1 (6 bases). CDR3 amino acids: CASSPDFPGAYEQYF. The CDR3 DNA reads TGCGCCAGCAGTCCAGACTTCCCAGGGGCCTACGAGCAGTACTTC. Together with reference TRBV5-1 and TRBJ2-7, the CDR3 gives the full variable domain: KAGVTQTPRYLIKTRGQQVTLSCSPISGHRSVSWYQQTPGQGLQFLFEYFSETQRNKGNFPGRFSGRQFSNSRSEMNVSTLELGDSALYLCASSPDFPGAYEQYFGPGTRLTVT.